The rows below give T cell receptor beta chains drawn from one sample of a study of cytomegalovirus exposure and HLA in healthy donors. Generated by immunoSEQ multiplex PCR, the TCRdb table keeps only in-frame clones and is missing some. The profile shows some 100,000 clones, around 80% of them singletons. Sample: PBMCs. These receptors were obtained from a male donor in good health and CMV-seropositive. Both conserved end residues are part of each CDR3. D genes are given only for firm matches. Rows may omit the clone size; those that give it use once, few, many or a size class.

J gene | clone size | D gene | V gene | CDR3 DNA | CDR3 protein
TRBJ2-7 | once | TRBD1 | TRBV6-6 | TGTGCCAGCAGAACTTCCAAACAGGGGGCGGGATACGAGCAGTACTTC | CASRTSKQGAGYEQYF
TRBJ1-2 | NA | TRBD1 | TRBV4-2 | TGTGCCAGCAGCCAGGATCCGAGAGCAGGGGGCATCTATGGCTACACCTTC | CASSQDPRAGGIYGYTF
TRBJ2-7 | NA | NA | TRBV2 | TGTGCCAGCAGTGTGCGCGGGGGCCTCTCCTACGAGCAGTACTTC | CASSVRGGLSYEQYF
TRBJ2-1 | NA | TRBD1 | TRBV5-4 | TGTGCCAGCAGACCTCCCGGGACAGATGTTTACAATGAGCAGTTCTTC | CASRPPGTDVYNEQFF
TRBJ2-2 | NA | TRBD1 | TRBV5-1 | TGCGCCAGCAGCTGGGCCGGGACAGCCGACACCGGGGAGCTGTTTTTT | CASSWAGTADTGELFF
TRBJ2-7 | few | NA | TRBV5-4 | TGTGCCAGCAGCTTCGGGGGTGACGAGCAGTACTTC | CASSFGGDEQYF
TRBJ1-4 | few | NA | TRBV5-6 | TGTGCCAGCAGCTTTCAAGTCCCGGGTGACGAAAAACTGTTTTTT | CASSFQVPGDEKLFF
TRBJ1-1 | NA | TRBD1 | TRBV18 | TGTGCCAGCTCACCGCTCGGACAGGGACCTGAAGCTTTCTTT | CASSPLGQGPEAFF
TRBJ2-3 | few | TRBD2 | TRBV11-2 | TGTGCCAGCAGCCCCCGGGGAAGGGTGCAAGCTAGCGGAGAAGATACGCAGTATTTT | CASSPRGRVQASGEDTQYF
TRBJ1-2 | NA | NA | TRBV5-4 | TGTGCCAGCAGCTTGGGGGGCTCCTATGGCTACACCTTC | CASSLGGSYGYTF
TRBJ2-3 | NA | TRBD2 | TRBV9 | TGTGCCAGCAGCTCGGGACTAGCGGGGTTTTCAGATACGCAGTATTTT | CASSSGLAGFSDTQYF
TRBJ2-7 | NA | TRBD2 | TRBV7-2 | TGTGCCAGCAGCCGTACTAGCGGGCCATACTACGAGCAGTACTTC | CASSRTSGPYYEQYF
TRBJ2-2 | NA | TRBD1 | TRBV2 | TGTGCCACCAAACGACAGGGAAACACCGGGGAGCTGTTTTTT | CATKRQGNTGELFF
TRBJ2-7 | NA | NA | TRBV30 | TGTGCCTTCAAGTCCGGGCAGGGTGGGTGGGAGCAGTACTTC | CAFKSGQGGWEQYF
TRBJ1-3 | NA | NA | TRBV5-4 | TGTGCCAGCACCACGCGGGACGCAGGAAACACCATATATTTT | CASTTRDAGNTIYF
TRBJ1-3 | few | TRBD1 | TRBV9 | TGTGCCAGCAGCGTAGGGGGACAGGGATATACGGACTCTGGAAACACCATATATTTT | CASSVGGQGYTDSGNTIYF
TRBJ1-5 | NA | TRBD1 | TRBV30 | TGTGCCTGGAGTCTGGGACAGGGGGCTTGGAGCAATCAGCCCCAGCATTTT | CAWSLGQGAWSNQPQHF
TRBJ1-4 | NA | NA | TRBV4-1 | TGCGCCAGCAGCCAAGACGAAAGATTAGATGCAACTAATGAAAAACTGTTTTTT | CASSQDERLDATNEKLFF
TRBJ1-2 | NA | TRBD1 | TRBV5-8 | TGTGCCAGCAGCCCCTGGACAGGGGACTATGGCTACACCTTC | CASSPWTGDYGYTF
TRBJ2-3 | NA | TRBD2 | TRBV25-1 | TGTGCCAGCAGTGGTATTAGCGGGGGGGTCATCGGGGATACGCAGTATTTT | CASSGISGGVIGDTQYF
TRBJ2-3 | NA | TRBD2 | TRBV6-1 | TGTGCCAGCAGTGAAGGGATTGCGGGGGGCCCCACAGATACGCAGTATTTT | CASSEGIAGGPTDTQYF
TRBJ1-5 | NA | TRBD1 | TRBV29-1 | TGCAGCGTTGCAGGACAGGGCAACGAGCCCCAGCATTTT | CSVAGQGNEPQHF
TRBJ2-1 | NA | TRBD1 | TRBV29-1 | TGCAGCGTTGTACGGCAGGGGGCTGGTGAGCAGTTCTTC | CSVVRQGAGEQFF
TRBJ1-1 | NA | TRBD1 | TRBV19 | TGTGCCAGTAGATCCGGGACAGGGGGCATGAACACTGAAGCTTTCTTT | CASRSGTGGMNTEAFF
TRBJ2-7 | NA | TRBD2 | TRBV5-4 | TGTGCCAGCAGCCCTAGCGGGGGGGCCTTGGACGAGCAGTACTTC | CASSPSGGALDEQYF
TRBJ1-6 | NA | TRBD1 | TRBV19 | TGTGCCACCTGGGACAGGGGAAATTCACCCCTCCACTTT | CATWDRGNSPLHF
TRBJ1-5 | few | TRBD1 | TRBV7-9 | TGTGCCAGCAGCTTAGTGACAGGGGGCGGATCTCAGCCCCAGCATTTT | CASSLVTGGGSQPQHF
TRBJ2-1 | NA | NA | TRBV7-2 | TGTGCCAGCAGCTTAGTGGGGGGGGCCAACTACAATGAGCAGTTCTTC | CASSLVGGANYNEQFF
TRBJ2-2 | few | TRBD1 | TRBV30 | TGTGCAATCTTAGGGGACAGGGGGCCCCCCACCGGGGAGCTGTTTTTT | CAILGDRGPPTGELFF
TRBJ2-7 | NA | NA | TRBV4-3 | TGCGCCAGCAGCCAAGGAACAGCAGCTTCCTACGAGCAGTACTTC | CASSQGTAASYEQYF
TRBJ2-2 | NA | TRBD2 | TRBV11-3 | TGTGCCAGCAGCCCACACGGCGGGGGGGTCTCCGGGGAGCTGTTTTTT | CASSPHGGGVSGELFF